Here is one T cell receptor (beta chain) with its context. The sample holds a few counts of this clone. What antigen it recognizes has not been identified. Base quality data are lacking; no much larger clone is found one base away. This sample stems from a study of beta chain features in type 1 diabetes listed by TCRdb under 2018. Study-wide context: Mean age, gender distribution, total cell number and subset yield were not different between patients and healthy donors. Whereas all 30 or so donors provided naive and central memory subsets, regulatory and stem cell-like memory subsets were isolated from just 8 patients and about 8 healthy donors. A total of some 100,000,000 sorted cells were examined across all samples, and the number of cells per subset was strongly correlated with RNA yield. In the study, recently diagnosed type 1 diabetes patients and matched healthy donors were compared on the TCRB repertoires of their sorted circulating CD4+ T cell subsets. Broad study findings and their caveats: Naive, central memory and regulatory TCRB repertoires appeared to be more alike among patients than among healthy donors. Shorter templates might have been favored by PCR, but patient and control samples were amplified and corrected together, so both groups would have been affected equally by any skew. At VDJ recombination sites, type 1 diabetes patients had fewer insertions and more deleted nucleotides, which implies abnormalities in thymic rearrangement. In all four CD4+ subsets, TCRB CDR3 length was moderately but significantly shorter in type 1 diabetes patients. Because cDNA rather than genomic DNA was sequenced, highly expressing activated cells could have been over-represented, although no difference in activation and CD3 levels was found between groups. Because small numbers of individuals were included in the HLA sub-analyses, any influence of HLA type on TCRB rearrangement was left unresolved.

From each donor, a single peripheral blood sample of about 100 mL on average was drawn into heparinised tubes. A BD FACSAria II was used to sort naive, central memory, regulatory and stem cell-like memory CD4+ T cells with a panel that included CD45RO, CCR7, CD25, CD127, CD95 and CD27. Purity was above 98% for every sorted population. PBMCs were isolated right away by Lymphoprep density gradient centrifugation and were stained directly, without culture. So that batch effects would be minimized, each experiment stained and sorted samples in pairs, pairing one healthy donor with one patient. All of the isolated RNA was reverse transcribed with the High Capacity cDNA Reverse Transcription Kit, so expressed TCRB transcripts were sequenced. Naive, central memory and regulatory T cell samples underwent deep immunoSEQ sequencing, averaging roughly 3.5 million total reads per sample. Sorted cells were lysed in RLT buffer, and RNA was extracted using DNase-treated RNeasy Micro or Mini kits according to cell number. Each cell subset was processed separately to prevent cross-contamination, with patient and healthy donor samples processed together. TCRB sequences were amplified from cDNA with the immunoSEQ multiplex PCR, producing 87-bp fragments spanning the CDR3 region. The amplicons were sequenced using the Illumina HiSeq platform. Processing in the source paper ran as follows. Synthetic template baselines were used to correct PCR bias computationally, reads within Hamming distance 2 were collapsed, and singletons that could not be merged were discarded. Reads were aligned against IMGT to assign V, D and J genes, CDR3 length and insertions or deletions at six rearrangement sites. Within each subset, clonotype counts were normalized to sorted cell number, and only after that were true diversity and Gini coefficients computed with the tcR R package. The overlap coefficient, calculated on TCRB nucleotide sequences, was used to measure repertoire sharing. Out-of-frame TCRB sequences from naive cells were analyzed as a proxy for the pre-selection repertoire. TCRdb holds this immuneACCESS table with in-frame rearrangements only. Some clones are missing; in checked studies, unresolved V genes explain under half, and the rest has no known cause. V, J and clone size derive from that table, while D and trimming were established from the DNA sequence. The sample yields around 300,000 clones; 15% were counted once. Jointly, the top ten make up around 0.015% of the sample.

The sequence was obtained from a man younger than 35 with type 1 diabetes. Sequenced sample: naive CD4+ T cells from blood. The cell subset or site tag for this specimen amounts to: true naive CD4+ T cells.

The base sequence is TGTGCCAGCAGCTCAAGCCCAGGGCGGAATAATGAAAAACTGTTTTTT. Translation gives CASSSSPGRNNEKLFF. The V and J genes are TRBV11-2 and TRBJ1-4; the best D guess is TRBD1, with 5 bases matching. The CDR3 spans 16 residues, from the cysteine through the phenylalanine. Only the CDR3 DNA stays, 48 bases, in frame from base 1. The V and J ends are trimmed by 4 bases and 4 bases, leaving 16 bases between them. Based on the germline V gene, the CDR1 and CDR2 sequences are SGHAT and FQNNGV.